A single sample is the source of the 30 T cell receptor beta chains below, sequenced in a study of T cells after posttransplantation cyclophosphamide. Busulfan-fludarabine conditioning, marrow transplant, and cyclophosphamide on days +3 and +4 were administered. The protocol was immunoSEQ multiplex PCR, while the TCRdb copy is restricted to in-frame clones and leaves out a portion. The sample lists more than 9,000 clones; around 86% were seen once. This sample comprised CD4+ T cells sorted from PBMCs, obtained after allogeneic stem cell transplant with posttransplant cyclophosphamide. The receptors here all came from a male patient in his 30s who received an allogeneic stem cell transplant from a related donor, was CMV-positive, and had acute GVHD only. T cells may partly derive from the graft donor.

The V call is TRBV28, the J call TRBJ1-2; TRBD1 might be the D (5 bases). CDR3 length: 15 amino acids. CDR1 is MDHEN and CDR2 is SYDVKM in the germline V gene. Trimming stripped 8 bases from V and 2 bases from J, with 18 bases between. CDR3 amino acids: CASRLVGGINYGYTF. CDR3 in DNA: TGTGCCAGCCGGTTAGTGGGGGGGATAAACTATGGCTACACCTTC.

This chain joins TRBV7-5 and TRBJ2-5; the tabulated D call, TRBD2, remains unverified against the DNA. TRBV7-5 is tagged as a pseudogene. The CDR3 is 13 amino acids. The CDR3 coding sequence is TGTGCCAGAAGCGCGACTAGCATTGAGACCCAGTACTTC. Translated: CARSATSIETQYF.

This chain uses TRBV5-4 with TRBJ1-2; a weak D match, TRBD1 (5 bases). The CDR3 totals 13 residues. Trimming cost V 0 bases and J 5 bases, with 8 bases left between them. Germline CDR1 and CDR2: SGHNT and YYREEE (reference sequence). This CDR3 reads CASSLGGGYGYTF. The CDR3 region has the DNA TGTGCCAGCAGCTTGGGGGGCGGTTATGGCTACACCTTC.

The CDR3 protein is CASSYDKPSTDTQYF. Here the CDR3 DNA reads TGTGCCAGCAGCTACGACAAACCTAGCACAGATACGCAGTATTTT. The chain combines TRBV11-2 with TRBJ2-3; D remains unclear. Trimming cost V 4 bases and J 0 bases, with 11 bases left between them. CDR1 and CDR2 (germline): SGHAT, FQNNGV. The CDR3 runs 15 residues.

The J gene is TRBJ2-7, the V gene TRBV12-5, with a weak D call TRBD2 (7 bases). The ends were cut back, 6 bases at V and 6 bases at J, with 12 bases in the middle. The CDR3 is 12 amino acids. Germline V gene sequence: CDR1 LGHNT, CDR2 FRNRAP. The CDR3 DNA is TGTGCTAGTGGGCGGGGGCTGGGCGAGCAGTACTTC. The encoded protein is CASGRGLGEQYF. The full variable domain, its missing parts supplied by reference TRBV12-5 and TRBJ2-7, is DARVTQTPRHKVTEMGQEVTMRCQPILGHNTVFWYRQTMMQGLELLAYFRNRAPLDDSGMPKDRFSAEMPDATLATLKIQPSEPRDSAVYFCASGRGLGEQYFGPGTRLTVT.

The chain couples TRBV15 to TRBJ1-3; D gene ambiguous. Per germline, CDR1 LNHNV and CDR2 YYDKDF (reference sequence). Trimming cost V 3 bases and J 1 base, with 10 bases left between them. The CDR3 extends over 15 amino acids. The CDR3 coding sequence is TGTGCCACCAGCAGGCGGCGGATATCTGGAAACACCATATATTTT. Its translation: CATSRRRISGNTIYF.

The chain carries TRBV15 and TRBJ1-2; D not certain. There are 11 residues in the CDR3. The germline gives CDR1 LNHNV, CDR2 YYDKDF (reference sequence). With 4 bases removed from V and 10 bases from J, the gap between germline ends came to 10 bases. The CDR3 sequence is CATSIESSYTF. For the CDR3, the DNA is TGTGCCACCAGCATTGAGTCATCCTACACCTTC.

The rearrangement joins TRBV5-1 to TRBJ1-1, with D possibly being TRBD1 (6 bases). Deletions cut 4 bases from V and 6 bases from J, with 19 bases between. Germline CDR1 is SGHRS and CDR2 is YFSETQ. This CDR3 is built from 15 residues. CDR3 in amino acids: CASSAQPNRDAEAFF. As DNA, the CDR3 is TGCGCCAGCAGCGCCCAACCCAACAGGGACGCTGAAGCTTTCTTT.

The V call is TRBV19, the J call TRBJ1-2, with 12 bases fitting TRBD1. The trim removed 6 bases at V and 4 bases at J, leaving 6 bases unmatched. Germline loops: CDR1 LNHDA, CDR2 SQIVND (reference sequence). The CDR3 covers 15 residues. The DNA of the CDR3 is TGTGCCAGTAGACCCGGGACAGGGGGCGTCTATGGCTACACCTTC. Translating it yields CASRPGTGGVYGYTF.

The V call is TRBV5-4, the J call TRBJ2-3; maybe TRBD1 (6 bases). Trimming removed 6 bases from V and 0 bases from J, with 8 bases in between. This CDR3 contains 13 residues. In germline, CDR1 is SGHNT, CDR2 YYREEE (reference sequence). The CDR3 loop is CASTQGSTDTQYF. The DNA for the CDR3 is TGTGCCAGCACCCAGGGGAGCACAGATACGCAGTATTTT. Filled out from reference TRBV5-4 and TRBJ2-3, the complete variable domain reads ETGVTQSPTHLIKTRGQQVTLRCSSQSGHNTVSWYQQALGQGPQFIFQYYREEENGRGNFPPRFSGLQFPNYSSELNVNALELDDSALYLCASTQGSTDTQYFGPGTRLTVL.

The chain employs TRBV13 and TRBJ2-7; tentatively, D is TRBD1 (6 bases). The CDR3 consists of 15 residues. Trimming left V 5 bases short and J 3 bases short, with 17 bases between. In germline, CDR1 is PRHDT, CDR2 FYEKMQ (reference sequence). CDR3 sequence (DNA): TGTGCCAGCAGCCCGAGACAGGAGTTGAACTACGAGCAGTACTTC. Encoded protein: CASSPRQELNYEQYF.

The genes are TRBV6-4 and TRBJ1-1, with D unclear. V was trimmed by 7 bases and J by 1 base, leaving 13 bases between them. The CDR3 spans 14 residues. From germline, CDR1 is MRHNA and CDR2 SNTAGT. Here the CDR3 DNA reads TGTGCCAGCACCTCCCCCGGGGAGAACACTGAAGCTTTCTTT. Its translation is CASTSPGENTEAFF.

The rearrangement uses TRBV4-2 and TRBJ2-7; 8 nucleotides agree with TRBD1. This CDR3 has 15 residues. Trimming cost V 1 base and J 1 base; bases outside gene matches: 3. Germline V gene lookup returns CDR1 LGHNA and CDR2 YNFKEQ. As DNA, the CDR3 is TGTGCCAGCAGCCAAGGAAGGACAGGGTCCTACGAGCAGTACTTC. It yields the protein CASSQGRTGSYEQYF.

This clone was detected only a few times. The chain couples TRBV2 to TRBJ1-1; D possibly corresponds to TRBD1 (6 bases). The CDR3 has 13 amino acids. Germline V gives CDR1 SNHLY, CDR2 FYNNEI. Trimming removed 11 bases from V and 1 base from J, with 14 bases in between. CDR3 in amino acids: CASQGQQNTEAFF. The CDR3 nucleotides are TGTGCCTCCCAGGGACAACAGAACACTGAAGCTTTCTTT. The variable domain in full, completed from reference TRBV2 and TRBJ1-1, reads EPEVTQTPSHQVTQMGQEVILRCVPISNHLYFYWYRQILGQKVEFLVSFYNNEISEKSEIFDDQFSVERPDGSNFTLKIRSTKLEDSAMYFCASQGQQNTEAFFGQGTRLTVV.

The J gene is TRBJ1-2, the V gene TRBV5-1; 9 nucleotides match TRBD1. Germline values: CDR1 SGHRS, CDR2 YFSETQ. The CDR3 length is 15 residues. Germline trimming cut 0 bases from V and 8 bases from J; bases unmatched to any gene: 8. The CDR3 loop reads CASSLANRQGEGYTF. The CDR3 nucleotides are TGCGCCAGCAGCTTGGCCAACCGACAGGGGGAAGGCTACACCTTC.

J is TRBJ2-1 and V is TRBV27; D is possibly TRBD2 (6 bases). Germline V lookup: CDR1 MNHEY, CDR2 SMNVEV (reference sequence). The length of the CDR3 is 14 residues. Trimming shortened V by 2 bases and J by 5 bases, and 10 bases separated the two germline ends. Here the CDR3 reads CASSLRRGNNEQFF. Written as DNA, the CDR3 is TGTGCCAGCAGTTTAAGGCGGGGCAACAATGAGCAGTTCTTC.

A remark on this clone: An end of the junction does not agree with germline; a read error may underlie this. Other DNA sequences from this sample encode an identical CDR3 as well. The chain employs TRBV7-2 and TRBJ1-6; 7 bases align to TRBD1. This CDR3 has 15 amino acids. CDR1 is SGHTA, CDR2 FQGNSA, per germline. The CDR3 is CASSASGTANSPLHF. In nucleotides, the CDR3 is TGTGCCAGCAGCGCCTCCGGGACAGCTAATTCCCCCCTCCACTTT.

This chain uses TRBV7-6 with TRBJ1-2; 7 bases fit TRBD1. CDR3 length: 13 residues. After removal of 5 bases from V and 5 bases from J, the junction contained 5 bases not matched to a gene. Looked up from germline, CDR1 is SGHVS and CDR2 is FNYEAQ. CDR3 in DNA: TGTGCCAGCAGCCCCCCAGGGGGATATGGCTACACCTTC. Translating gives CASSPPGGYGYTF. Together with reference TRBV7-6 and TRBJ1-2, the CDR3 gives the full variable domain: GAGVSQSPRYKVTKRGQDVALRCDPISGHVSLYWYRQALGQGPEFLTYFNYEAQQDKSGLPNDRFSAERPEGSISTLTIQRTEQRDSAMYRCASSPPGGYGYTFGSGTRLTVV.

The rearrangement joins TRBV6-1 to TRBJ2-5, with 7 bases lining up with TRBD1. CDR1 is MNHNS and CDR2 is SASEGT in the germline V gene. The CDR3 is 15 residues long. The V gene end was trimmed by 5 bases and the J gene end by 2 bases; junction bases not matched to a gene: 8. CDR3 nucleotide sequence: TGTGCCAGCAGTATTGAGACAGGGTGGCAAGAGACCCAGTACTTC. Translated: CASSIETGWQETQYF.

The CDR3 here is CASSSDTGLVAFF. Written as DNA, the CDR3 is TGTGCCAGCAGCTCGGATACAGGGTTAGTAGCTTTCTTT. This chain uses TRBV5-4 with TRBJ1-1, with a possible D match to TRBD1 (6 bases). The germline V gene has CDR1 SGHNT and CDR2 YYREEE (reference sequence). The CDR3 totals 13 residues. The V end was cut by 3 bases, the J end by 10 bases, with 16 bases between.

This chain uses TRBV7-2 with TRBJ1-1, with D maybe TRBD1 (6 bases). The length of the CDR3 is 14 residues. Germline V gene data show CDR1 as SGHTA and CDR2 as FQGNSA. V lost 7 bases, J lost 2 bases, and 14 bases lay in between. CDR3 protein: CASINRAANTEAFF. CDR3 DNA sequence: TGTGCCAGCATCAACAGGGCGGCAAACACTGAAGCTTTCTTT.

V and J are TRBV5-4 and TRBJ1-1; D may be TRBD1 (5 bases). V shed 0 bases and J shed 6 bases, with 9 bases lying between them. Germline V CDR1 and CDR2: SGHNT, YYREEE (reference sequence). The CDR3 sequence is 13 residues long. CDR3 bases: TGTGCCAGCAGCTTGGACAGGATCGCTGAAGCTTTCTTT. Its translation: CASSLDRIAEAFF.

The rearrangement uses TRBV28 and TRBJ2-7; 8 nucleotides match TRBD1. CDR1 and CDR2 (germline): MDHEN, SYDVKM. This CDR3 contains 14 residues. Trimming took 8 bases from V and 6 from J; bases not matched to a gene: 12. The CDR3 protein is CASGRIGTGAEQYF. CDR3 in DNA: TGTGCCAGCGGAAGGATCGGGACAGGCGCCGAGCAGTACTTC.

This chain connects TRBV10-3 to TRBJ1-5; perhaps TRBD1 as D (5 bases). The CDR3 has 14 amino acids. Germline V CDR1 and CDR2: ENHRY, SYGVKD. V lost 3 bases to trimming and J lost 5 bases, with 11 bases between them. CDR3 region: CAISDQGGDQPQHF. The DNA for the CDR3 is TGTGCCATCAGTGATCAAGGAGGGGATCAGCCCCAGCATTTT.

J is TRBJ1-1 and V is TRBV18; weak D call: TRBD1 (5 bases). The V end was cut by 4 bases, the J end by 3 bases, with 9 bases between. The CDR3 is 13 residues long. Looked up from germline, CDR1 is KGHSH and CDR2 is LQKENI. This CDR3 is CASSQGLDTEAFF. The CDR3 DNA reads TGTGCCAGCTCACAGGGACTCGACACTGAAGCTTTCTTT.

The chain has TRBV5-1 and TRBJ1-6; TRBD1 might be the D (6 bases). V gave up 0 bases and J gave up 8 bases, with 12 bases separating them. The V gene's germline CDR1 is SGHRS and CDR2 YFSETQ. The CDR3 extends over 15 amino acids. CDR3 coding DNA: TGCGCCAGCAGCTTGGGGACAGCGAACGATTCACCCCTCCACTTT. It codes for CASSLGTANDSPLHF.

This clone was observed a few times. This sequence joins TRBV7-9 and TRBJ1-1, with 9 bases identical to TRBD1. The CDR3 length is 13 residues. The junction had 3 bases not matched to a gene; V was cut back by 6 bases and J by 4 bases. Germline CDR1 and CDR2: SEHNR and FQNEAQ (reference sequence). DNA for the CDR3: TGTGCCAGCAGAAAGACAGGGGGCACTGAAGCTTTCTTT. This encodes CASRKTGGTEAFF.

The chain has TRBV5-6 and TRBJ1-1; maybe TRBD1 (6 bases). V was cut by 3 bases and J by 1 base, with 10 bases left in between. CDR3 length: 14 amino acids. Germline lookup yields CDR1 SGHDT and CDR2 YYEEEE. The CDR3 coding sequence is TGTGCCAGCAGCTGGGGGCCGGGGAACACTGAAGCTTTCTTT. Amino acids: CASSWGPGNTEAFF.

The J gene is TRBJ1-2, the V gene TRBV7-3; the D gene is possibly TRBD1 (6 bases). V lost 0 bases and J 4 bases, leaving 6 bases between the germline ends. CDR3 size: 13 residues. Germline values: CDR1 SGHTA, CDR2 FQGTGA. The DNA of the CDR3 is TGTGCCAGCAGCTTAACAGGGGGCTATGGCTACACCTTC. This sequence encodes CASSLTGGYGYTF.

The rearrangement uses TRBV29-1 and TRBJ1-1; D remains ambiguous. CDR3 length: 14 residues. The germline V gene encodes CDR1 SQVTM and CDR2 ANQGSEA. Trimming left V 5 bases short and J 1 base short, with 14 bases between. Here the CDR3 DNA reads TGCAGCGTTATAACCCAAAGACAGAACACTGAAGCTTTCTTT. Translating gives CSVITQRQNTEAFF. The full variable domain, its missing parts supplied by reference TRBV29-1 and TRBJ1-1, is SAVISQKPSRDICQRGTSLTIQCQVDSQVTMMFWYRQQPGQSLTLIATANQGSEATYESGFVIDKFPISRPNLTFSTLTVSNMSPEDSSIYLCSVITQRQNTEAFFGQGTRLTVV.